The 26 T cell receptor beta chains below were found in one sample sequenced in a study of CDR3 diversity in severe acne. MiXCR, run by TCRdb on the PCR reads, gives a single entry per CDR3 protein. The sample carries more than 70,000 distinct CDR3 sequences, roughly 49% recorded once. Sequencing input: blood. The receptor set was obtained from a male donor with severe acne vulgaris.

V is TRBV5-1 and J is TRBJ1-1; D is perhaps TRBD1 (6 bases). The CDR3 is 15 amino acids. The V gene lost 6 bases and the J gene lost 4 bases, with 19 bases spanning the gap. Per the germline V gene, CDR1 is SGHRS and CDR2 is YFSETQ. CDR3 region: CASTLDSQGGTEAFF. In nucleotides, the CDR3 is TGCGCCAGCACCCTTGACAGCCAAGGGGGCACTGAAGCTTTCTTT.

This chain connects TRBV6-1 to TRBJ1-3; D not resolved. The CDR3 has 16 amino acids. Trimming stripped 2 bases from V and 4 bases from J, with 15 bases between. Germline-derived CDR1 and CDR2 are MNHNS and SASEGT. The DNA for the CDR3 is TGTGCCAGCAGTGAAAGTAGATTCCGTATAGGAAACACCATATATTTT. This sequence encodes CASSESRFRIGNTIYF.

In this sample, this clonotype is medium-sized. The DNA for the CDR3 is TGTGCCAGTAGGGATGGCGCCTACGAGCAGTACTTC. Amino acid sequence: CASRDGAYEQYF. The V gene is TRBV19, the J gene TRBJ2-7; the D is unclear. Germline V gene sequence: CDR1 LNHDA, CDR2 SQIVND (reference sequence). Between the trimmed V and J ends, which lost 6 bases and 2 bases, there was a span of 8 bases. This CDR3 region has 12 residues.

This clonotype came up many times. The V gene is TRBV7-2, the J gene TRBJ1-3; perhaps TRBD1 as D (6 bases). The CDR3 has 14 amino acids. CDR1 and CDR2 from the germline V gene are SGHTA and FQGNSA. The V end lost 4 bases, the J end lost 1 base, and 8 bases lay between the germline ends. The CDR3 sequence is CASSWTDSGNTIYF. The CDR3 region has the DNA TGTGCCAGCAGCTGGACAGATTCTGGAAACACCATATATTTT.

The count of this clonotype is one. One junction end disagrees with the germline gene, perhaps due to a read error. The chain recombines TRBV9 with TRBJ2-2; TRBD2 agrees at 9 bases. Germline V gives CDR1 SGDLS, CDR2 YYNGEE. The CDR3 loop spans 16 amino acids. In DNA form, the CDR3 reads TGTGCCAGCAGCGTAGAAGCGGGAGGTTTCACCGGGGAGCTGCTTTTT. Its protein is CASSVEAGGFTGELLF.

The chain is built from TRBV19 and TRBJ1-5, with 7 positions matching TRBD1. The CDR3 is made up of 15 amino acids. Unmatched junction bases numbered 11, after V lost 5 bases and J lost 7 bases. Germline lookup yields CDR1 LNHDA and CDR2 SQIVND (reference sequence). The CDR3 here is CASSPPTGRGQPQHF. CDR3 bases: TGTGCCAGTAGTCCCCCGACAGGGAGAGGGCAGCCCCAGCATTTT.

The rearrangement uses TRBV20-1 and TRBJ2-1, with TRBD2 matching over 14 bases. The length of the CDR3 is 14 residues. Germline trimming cut 2 bases from V and 8 bases from J; bases unmatched to any gene: 2. CDR1 is DFQATT, CDR2 SNEGSKA, per germline (reference sequence). CDR3 protein: CSARWGLAGDEQFF. DNA of the CDR3: TGCAGTGCTAGATGGGGACTAGCGGGAGATGAGCAGTTCTTC.

This clonotype was observed many times. V usage is TRBV19 and J usage is TRBJ1-5, with 9 bases fitting TRBD1. The J segment lost 6 bases and the V segment lost 5 bases, leaving 5 bases of the junction unmatched. The CDR3 loop spans 14 amino acids. Germline values: CDR1 LNHDA, CDR2 SQIVND (reference sequence). The CDR3 reads CASSWTGERQPQHF. The CDR3 DNA sequence: TGTGCCAGTAGTTGGACAGGGGAACGTCAGCCCCAGCATTTT.

At least ten counts were recorded for this clonotype. This sequence joins TRBV7-9 and TRBJ2-2; D is ambiguous. CDR1 is SEHNR and CDR2 is FQNEAQ in the germline V gene (reference sequence). CDR3 length: 16 residues. V was cut by 5 bases and J by 2 bases, with 15 bases left in between. In nucleotides, the CDR3 is TGTGCCAGCAGCCGATCCCCGATAAGTAACACCGGGGAGCTGTTTTTT. Its translation: CASSRSPISNTGELFF.

Only one count was recorded for this clonotype. The rearrangement uses TRBV10-1 and TRBJ2-7; 7 bases agree with TRBD2. With V trimmed by 0 bases and J by 1 base, 6 bases remained unmatched. CDR1 is WNHNN, CDR2 SYGVQD, per germline (reference sequence). The CDR3 contains 16 residues. The CDR3 loop reads CASSESRSGKSYEQYF. The DNA of the CDR3 is TGCGCCAGCAGTGAGTCCAGGAGCGGGAAGTCCTACGAGCAGTACTTC.

The chain joins TRBV10-1 to TRBJ2-7; D ambiguous. Germline V gives CDR1 WNHNN, CDR2 SYGVQD (reference sequence). V shed 3 bases and J shed 0 bases, with 6 bases lying between them. This CDR3 contains 13 residues. CDR3 sequence: CASSEGSSYEQYF. CDR3 DNA sequence: TGCGCCAGCAGTGAAGGATCCTCCTACGAGCAGTACTTC.

In its sample, this clonotype was seen once. V usage is TRBV29-1 and J usage is TRBJ1-1, with D possibly matching TRBD1 (5 bases). With 4 bases removed from V and 8 bases from J, the gap between germline ends came to 8 bases. The length of the CDR3 is 10 residues. Per germline, CDR1 SQVTM and CDR2 ANQGSEA. The chain's CDR3 is CSVGGIEAFF. CDR3 sequence (DNA): TGCAGCGTTGGGGGGATCGAAGCTTTCTTT.

The rearrangement joins TRBV3-1 to TRBJ2-2; D not resolved. The length of the CDR3 is 16 residues. V lost 4 bases to trimming and J lost 1 base, with 13 bases between them. Germline lookup yields CDR1 LGHDT and CDR2 YNNKEL (reference sequence). Here the CDR3 DNA reads TGTGCCAGCAGCCCCTCCCGGAACCTGAACACCGGGGAGCTGTTTTTT. Translating it yields CASSPSRNLNTGELFF.

Turning to this clonotype: This may come from a read error, since a much larger clone is one base off. A read error is likely, as this CDR3 ends without the conserved phenylalanine or tryptophan. The chain recombines TRBV6-5 with TRBJ2-7; 9 bases map to TRBD1. V was pared by 6 bases and J by 3 bases, with 12 bases of the junction left unmatched. Germline assignment: CDR1 MNHEY and CDR2 SVGAGI. The CDR3 length is 16 residues. The CDR3 DNA reads as TGTGCCAGCAGACAAAGTCCGGGACAGGGTCACTACGAGCAGTACCTC. It specifies CASRQSPGQGHYEQYL.

At least ten counts were recorded for this clonotype. V and J are TRBV4-1 and TRBJ2-7; the D gene could be TRBD1 or TRBD2 (5 bases each). The CDR3 sequence is 15 residues long. The germline V and J ends were trimmed by 0 bases and 4 bases, with 13 bases remaining between them. Germline-derived CDR1 and CDR2 are MGHRA and YSYEKL. CDR3 sequence reads: CASSQERGERYEQYF. The DNA for the CDR3 is TGCGCCAGCAGCCAAGAGAGGGGAGAAAGGTACGAGCAGTACTTC.

This clonotype was found many times. The J gene is TRBJ1-1, the V gene TRBV20-1, with D possibly being TRBD1 (5 bases). The germline gives CDR1 DFQATT, CDR2 SNEGSKA (reference sequence). V was pared by 1 base and J by 8 bases, with 14 bases between. The CDR3 is 13 residues long. The CDR3 nucleotides are TGCAGTGCTAGAGTGGCCAGCGGGACCGAAGCTTTCTTT. Protein product: CSARVASGTEAFF.

The chain has TRBV6-1 and TRBJ2-7; D may be TRBD1 (5 bases). CDR1 is MNHNS and CDR2 is SASEGT in the germline V gene. The CDR3 totals 13 residues. Trimming pared 5 bases from V and 5 bases from J, leaving 13 bases between. CDR3 bases: TGTGCCAGCAGTTACTCGGACATGGACGAGCAGTACTTC. Protein: CASSYSDMDEQYF.

There are a few counts of this clonotype. The genes are TRBV6-1 and TRBJ1-3; D may be TRBD1 (6 bases). This CDR3 has 14 residues. V was cut by 7 bases and J by 1 base, with 11 bases left in between. Germline values: CDR1 MNHNS, CDR2 SASEGT. The DNA for the CDR3 is TGTGCCAGCAACCTACAGGGTTCTGGAAACACCATATATTTT. Translated, it gives CASNLQGSGNTIYF.

The V and J genes are TRBV7-6 and TRBJ2-7, with 9 bases matching TRBD1. CDR1 SGHVS and CDR2 FNYEAQ come from the germline V gene. The CDR3 loop spans 14 amino acids. The CDR3 DNA reads as TGTGCTAGACACCGGGACAGGGCTATGTACGAGCAGTACTTC. Translated, it gives CARHRDRAMYEQYF.

This clonotype was recorded at least ten times. V gene TRBV14 combines with J gene TRBJ1-6; tentative D call: TRBD1 (6 bases). The V and J ends lost 2 bases and 8 bases respectively, with 10 bases between them. CDR3 size: 14 residues. Germline CDR1 reads SGHDN; CDR2 reads FVKESK. CDR3 in DNA: TGTGCCAGCAGCCAAAAACAGGGCTATTCACCCCTCCACTTT. Residues: CASSQKQGYSPLHF. The full variable domain, in which reference TRBV14 and TRBJ1-6 provide the parts outside the CDR3, is EAGVTQFPSHSVIEKGQTVTLRCDPISGHDNLYWYRRVMGKEIKFLLHFVKESKQDESGMPNNRFLAERTGGTYSTLKVQPAELEDSGVYFCASSQKQGYSPLHFGNGTRLTVT.

This clonotype showed up many times. The gene calls are TRBV24-1 and TRBJ1-1; D unresolved. This CDR3 contains 15 residues. The ends were cut back, 4 bases at V and 3 bases at J, with 14 bases in the middle. Germline V gene sequence: CDR1 KGHDR, CDR2 SFDVKD. CDR3 sequence reads: CATSDRDGKDTEAFF. The CDR3 nucleotides are TGTGCCACCAGTGACCGCGACGGGAAGGACACTGAAGCTTTCTTT.

As to this clonotype: The conserved phenylalanine or tryptophan is not found at the CDR3 terminus, so this likely reflects a read error. The rearrangement joins TRBV2 to TRBJ1-5; D remains unclear. The CDR3 sequence is 15 residues long. The V and J ends lost 0 bases and 6 bases respectively, with 12 bases between them. Germline CDR1 and CDR2: SNHLY and FYNNEI. The CDR3 is CASSEALPVGQPQHL. The CDR3 nucleotides are TGTGCCAGCAGTGAAGCCTTACCGGTGGGTCAGCCCCAGCATCTT.

The chain employs TRBV6-1 and TRBJ2-1, with D unclear. The germline V gene encodes CDR1 MNHNS and CDR2 SASEGT. V was shortened by 7 bases and J by 3 bases, with 13 bases between the two germline ends. This CDR3 has 14 residues. CDR3 bases: TGTGCCAGCACCGTAGGATCTTACTACAATGAGCAGTTCTTC. Protein sequence: CASTVGSYYNEQFF.

This clonotype was recorded only once. This chain links TRBV6-5 with TRBJ1-4, with D perhaps TRBD1 (5 bases). Germline CDR1 MNHEY, CDR2 SVGAGI. V was shortened by 5 bases and J by 5 bases, with 9 bases between the two germline ends. The CDR3 length is 13 residues. The CDR3 bases are TGTGCCAGCAGTGAAGACAGAAATGAAAAACTGTTTTTT. Translation: CASSEDRNEKLFF.

The rearrangement uses TRBV11-2 and TRBJ2-3; 8 bases map to TRBD2. Germline V gene lookup returns CDR1 SGHAT and CDR2 FQNNGV. CDR3 length equals 15 residues. J was trimmed by 1 base and V by 5 bases; bases with no gene match: 5. DNA for the CDR3: TGTGCCAGCAGCCCCGGGGGGGCCGGCACAGATACGCAGTATTTT. Protein product: CASSPGGAGTDTQYF. Complete variable domain (other parts from reference TRBV11-2 and TRBJ2-3): EAGVAQSPRYKIIEKRQSVAFWCNPISGHATLYWYQQILGQGPKLLIQFQNNGVVDDSQLPKDRFSAERLKGVDSTLKIQPAKLEDSAVYLCASSPGGAGTDTQYFGPGTRLTVL.

In DNA, the CDR3 is TGCAGTGCTAGAGGTATCAGCGGAGAGAGCTCCTACGAGCAGTACTTC. It translates to CSARGISGESSYEQYF. The chain recombines TRBV20-1 with TRBJ2-7; D is possibly TRBD2 (5 bases). Germline V lookup: CDR1 DFQATT, CDR2 SNEGSKA (reference sequence). The CDR3 is 16 residues long. The V gene lost 1 base and the J gene lost 0 bases, with 16 bases spanning the gap.